The next 31 T cell receptor beta chains were all read from a single sample in a study of PD-L1 blockade in urothelial cancer. The time point here: pretreatment peripheral blood. Using immunoSEQ multiplex PCR, the repertoire was profiled, and TCRdb retains in-frame clones only, with some absent. Of around 43,000 clones in the sample, about 88% were seen once. Here the sequenced sample was PBMCs, taken around atezolizumab (anti-PD-L1) treatment. These receptors originate from a donor aged 40 or older with urothelial cancer.

V usage is TRBV11-2 and J usage is TRBJ2-7, with 8 nucleotides matching TRBD1. The CDR3 consists of 14 residues. The trim removed 1 base at V and 2 bases at J, leaving 1 base unmatched. The V gene's germline CDR1 is SGHAT and CDR2 FQNNGV. The CDR3 protein is CASSLAGGPYEQYF. The DNA for the CDR3 is TGTGCCAGCAGCTTAGCAGGGGGCCCCTACGAGCAGTACTTC.

This clone was seen repeatedly, ten times or more. The CDR3 loop reads CASTQLEQYF. The CDR3 nucleotides are TGTGCCAGCACACAGTTAGAGCAGTACTTC. V gene TRBV2 combines with J gene TRBJ2-7; D is ambiguous. Germline V lookup: CDR1 SNHLY, CDR2 FYNNEI. There are 10 residues in the CDR3. Trimming pared 7 bases from V and 7 bases from J, leaving 8 bases between.

This clone was recorded a few times. The genes are TRBV4-3 and TRBJ1-2; D is uncertain. The CDR3 runs to 17 residues. CDR1 is LGHNA, CDR2 YSLEER, per germline. The germline V and J ends were trimmed by 5 bases and 0 bases, with 19 bases remaining between them. Written as DNA, the CDR3 is TGCGCCAGCAGCGGGCCTACCGCGAAAGGTACTAACTATGGCTACACCTTC. This codes for CASSGPTAKGTNYGYTF.

This chain joins TRBV11-3 and TRBJ2-3; 8 bases line up with TRBD1. The CDR3 covers 16 residues. The germline gives CDR1 SGHNT, CDR2 YENEEA. J gave up 1 base and V 3 bases, and 6 bases lay outside the gene matches. The CDR3 DNA follows: TGTGCCAGCAGCTTGTCTCAGGGGGCTGGCACAGATACGCAGTATTTT. Its protein is CASSLSQGAGTDTQYF. Using reference TRBV11-3 and TRBJ2-3 for the parts outside the CDR3, the full variable domain is EAGVVQSPRYKIIEKKQPVAFWCNPISGHNTLYWYLQNLGQGPELLIRYENEEAVDDSQLPKDRFSAERLKGVDSTLKIQPAELGDSAVYLCASSLSQGAGTDTQYFGPGTRLTVL.

The chain joins TRBV5-8 to TRBJ1-2; perhaps TRBD1 as D (5 bases). Trimming cost V 7 bases and J 5 bases, with 18 bases left between them. The CDR3 spans 14 residues. Germline V gives CDR1 SGHTS, CDR2 YDEGEE. Here the CDR3 DNA reads TGTGCCAGCCTGCCCGGCGGGGGTTGGTATGGCTACACCTTC. Its translation: CASLPGGGWYGYTF.

The CDR3 loop reads CASSPQQGWAGNTIYF. In DNA, the CDR3 is TGTGCCAGCAGCCCCCAACAGGGATGGGCTGGAAACACCATATATTTT. The J gene is TRBJ1-3, the V gene TRBV7-2; possibly TRBD1 for D (6 bases). This CDR3 region has 16 residues. Between the trimmed V and J ends, which lost 5 bases and 2 bases, there was a span of 16 bases. Germline CDR1 is SGHTA and CDR2 is FQGNSA.

This sequence joins TRBV7-2 and TRBJ2-1; 9 bases map to TRBD2. The germline V gene encodes CDR1 SGHTA and CDR2 FQGNSA. The V segment lost 5 bases and the J segment 9 bases; nucleotides outside the gene matches: 17. The CDR3 is 17 amino acids. The CDR3 nucleotides read TGTGCCAGCAGCCCCCGGTTTAGCGGGAGTGGAGACGGTGAGCAGTTCTTC. Protein: CASSPRFSGSGDGEQFF.

The chain carries TRBV18 and TRBJ1-5; tentative D call: TRBD1 (6 bases). V shed 2 bases and J shed 6 bases, with 17 bases lying between them. The CDR3 consists of 16 residues. Germline V gene data show CDR1 as KGHSH and CDR2 as LQKENI. Here the CDR3 reads CASSPEAGVGGQPQHF. CDR3 bases: TGTGCCAGCTCACCAGAGGCAGGGGTAGGTGGTCAGCCCCAGCATTTT.

V is TRBV5-1 and J is TRBJ2-5; 10 nucleotides agree with TRBD2. CDR1 is SGHRS and CDR2 is YFSETQ in the germline V gene. With V trimmed by 4 bases and J by 5 bases, 8 bases remained unmatched. CDR3 length equals 15 residues. DNA for the CDR3: TGCGCCAGCAGCGGAGGAGCGGGAGGGGCTGAGACCCAGTACTTC. Protein product: CASSGGAGGAETQYF.

This rearrangement joins TRBV5-6 to TRBJ2-3, with 13 bases fitting TRBD2. The germline gives CDR1 SGHDT, CDR2 YYEEEE. V lost 0 bases and J lost 4; bases outside the gene matches: 8. This CDR3 is 18 amino acids long. Here the CDR3 reads CASSLGGLAGIDPDTQYF. In DNA, the CDR3 is TGTGCCAGCAGCTTGGGGGGACTAGCGGGGATAGACCCAGATACGCAGTATTTT.

The genes are TRBV4-3 and TRBJ2-6; 12 nucleotides line up with TRBD1. CDR3 size: 18 residues. Trimming cost V 1 base and J 3 bases; bases outside gene matches: 4. Looked up from germline, CDR1 is LGHNA and CDR2 is YSLEER. DNA of the CDR3: TGCGCCAGCAGCCAAGCGGGACAGGGGGCGGGTGGGGCCAACGTCCTGACTTTC. It is translated as CASSQAGQGAGGANVLTF.

This clone was seen once. The J gene is TRBJ2-5, the V gene TRBV4-3, with TRBD2 identical over 7 bases. J lost 4 bases, V lost 1 base, and 12 bases had no gene match. The germline CDR1 and CDR2 sequences are LGHNA and YSLEER. The CDR3 totals 17 residues. The DNA of the CDR3 is TGCGCCAGCAGCCAAGGGGATGGGGGGGACCCCTCAGAGACCCAGTACTTC. This codes for CASSQGDGGDPSETQYF.

This sequence joins TRBV7-6 and TRBJ2-7; 11 bases map to TRBD2. This CDR3 contains 15 residues. Germline assignment: CDR1 SGHVS and CDR2 FNYEAQ. V gave up 5 bases and J gave up 4 bases; unmatched junction bases: 7. DNA for the CDR3: TGTGCCAGCAGCCCGCTAGCGGGAGGACGGTACGAGCAGTACTTC. Encoded protein: CASSPLAGGRYEQYF.

This clone came up once. J is TRBJ1-4 and V is TRBV20-1; D is undetermined. The V end lost 7 bases, the J end lost 16 bases, and 19 bases lay between the germline ends. The germline gives CDR1 DFQATT, CDR2 SNEGSKA (reference sequence). This CDR3 contains 11 residues. This CDR3 is CSVEKRHREFF. The CDR3 DNA reads as TGCAGTGTAGAAAAACGACATCGTGAGTTTTTT.

CDR3 DNA sequence: TGTGCCAGCAGCCCGCGGACTAGCGGGACCACAGATACGCAGTATTTT. Translating it yields CASSPRTSGTTDTQYF. This chain links TRBV7-8 with TRBJ2-3, with 12 bases fitting TRBD2. From germline, CDR1 is SGHVS and CDR2 FQNEAQ. Trimming removed 5 bases from V and 2 bases from J; junction bases left unmatched: 5. This CDR3 has 16 residues.

The genes are TRBV28 and TRBJ2-7; TRBD1 might be the D (5 bases). The V and J ends lost 6 bases and 4 bases respectively, with 25 bases between them. The CDR3 has 17 residues. Per the germline V gene, CDR1 is MDHEN and CDR2 is SYDVKM. The CDR3 sequence is CASSLRGRVSPLYEQYF. The CDR3 bases are TGTGCCAGCAGCCTAAGGGGCAGGGTGTCCCCACTATACGAGCAGTACTTC.

The chain carries TRBV5-8 and TRBJ1-2, with 8 nucleotides matching TRBD1. This CDR3 contains 14 residues. J gave up 4 bases and V 4 bases, and 6 bases lay outside the gene matches. The V gene's germline CDR1 is SGHTS and CDR2 YDEGEE. Here the CDR3 reads CASSDRGRGYGYTF. The CDR3 DNA sequence: TGTGCCAGCAGCGACAGGGGCCGGGGCTATGGCTACACCTTC.

This clone was recorded once. This chain uses TRBV28 with TRBJ2-3; tentatively, D is TRBD2 (6 bases). V was cut by 5 bases and J by 1 base, with 13 bases left in between. This CDR3 is built from 15 residues. From germline, CDR1 is MDHEN and CDR2 SYDVKM. The CDR3 sequence is CASSGIAVRTDTQYF. CDR3 nucleotides: TGTGCCAGCAGTGGAATAGCGGTCCGCACAGATACGCAGTATTTT.

The CDR3, as DNA: TGCGCCAGCAGCCAAGGGGCCGCGCCTTACACCGGGGAGCTGTTTTTT. This encodes CASSQGAAPYTGELFF. This chain links TRBV4-3 with TRBJ2-2; no reliable D call. The CDR3 spans 16 residues. Per the germline V gene, CDR1 is LGHNA and CDR2 is YSLEER. V was shortened by 1 base and J by 3 bases, with 12 bases between the two germline ends.

The J gene is TRBJ2-1, the V gene TRBV7-9; 7 bases are a match to TRBD1. CDR3 length equals 14 residues. The germline V gene encodes CDR1 SEHNR and CDR2 FQNEAQ (reference sequence). V shed 7 bases, J shed 4 bases, and the junction held 7 bases outside the gene matches. CDR3 nucleotides: TGTGCCAGCACCCCGACAGGGCTTTACAATGAGCAGTTCTTC. Protein: CASTPTGLYNEQFF.

This clone has just a few counts. The chain has TRBV18 and TRBJ2-5; perhaps TRBD1 as D (6 bases). V lost 4 bases and J lost 0, with 15 bases in between. The CDR3 loop spans 16 amino acids. Germline CDR1 reads KGHSH; CDR2 reads LQKENI. CDR3 in amino acids: CASSQFTGQNQETQYF. The CDR3 bases are TGTGCCAGCTCACAATTTACCGGACAGAACCAAGAGACCCAGTACTTC.

This rearrangement joins TRBV4-1 to TRBJ1-4; 8 bases are a match to TRBD1. This CDR3 comprises 15 residues. CDR1 MGHRA and CDR2 YSYEKL come from the germline V gene. V gave up 2 bases and J gave up 8 bases; unmatched junction bases: 7. CDR3 nucleotide sequence: TGCGCCAGCAGCCAACAGACAGGGGTTAGGGAAAAACTGTTTTTT. Translating it yields CASSQQTGVREKLFF.

The chain carries TRBV19 and TRBJ1-2; maybe TRBD1 (6 bases). The germline V gene encodes CDR1 LNHDA and CDR2 SQIVND (reference sequence). V lost 7 bases to trimming and J lost 8 bases, with 14 bases between them. The CDR3 spans 12 residues. CDR3 DNA: TGTGCCAGTACCCCAGGGGTATGGGGCTACACCTTC. Its translation is CASTPGVWGYTF. The full variable domain, in which reference TRBV19 and TRBJ1-2 provide the parts outside the CDR3, is DGGITQSPKYLFRKEGQNVTLSCEQNLNHDAMYWYRQDPGQGLRLIYYSQIVNDFQKGDIAEGYSVSREKKESFPLTVTSAQKNPTAFYLCASTPGVWGYTFGSGTRLTVV.

J is TRBJ1-2 and V is TRBV11-2, with a tentative D call TRBD1 (5 bases). Germline V gene sequence: CDR1 SGHAT, CDR2 FQNNGV. The CDR3 runs 14 residues. V lost 1 base, J lost 8 bases, and 14 bases lay in between. The CDR3 DNA is TGTGCCAGCAGCTTAGGAAGACATTCAGGGGGCTACACCTTC. Its protein product is CASSLGRHSGGYTF.

The chain recombines TRBV4-3 with TRBJ1-6; possible D gene TRBD1, 5 bases. The CDR3 spans 15 residues. Germline values: CDR1 LGHNA, CDR2 YSLEER. V lost 1 base to trimming and J lost 8 bases, with 12 bases between them. The CDR3 sequence: CASSQGPGRDSPLHF. CDR3 sequence (DNA): TGCGCCAGCAGCCAAGGTCCAGGGAGGGATTCACCCCTCCACTTT.

The chain's CDR3 is CASPSGSIPYTGDTQYF. The DNA for the CDR3 is TGCGCCAGCCCCAGCGGGAGCATCCCATACACAGGAGATACGCAGTATTTT. V is TRBV23-1 and J is TRBJ2-3; 8 nucleotides line up with TRBD2. TRBV23-1 is noted as an ORF with a role that remains uncertain. This CDR3 comprises 17 residues. Trimming cost V 8 bases and J 5 bases; bases outside gene matches: 18.

The genes are TRBV4-3 and TRBJ2-3, with 7 bases matching TRBD2. The CDR3 is made up of 14 amino acids. Trimming cost V 3 bases and J 6 bases; bases outside gene matches: 6. CDR1 is LGHNA, CDR2 YSLEER, per germline. CDR3 protein: CASSQGGGPDTQYF. In DNA, the CDR3 is TGCGCCAGCAGCCAGGGGGGGGGACCTGATACGCAGTATTTT.

This clone has only a few counts. V is TRBV6-6 and J is TRBJ2-7; the D is unclear. V lost 0 bases, J lost 0 bases, and 9 bases lay in between. Germline V gene data show CDR1 as MNHNY and CDR2 as SVGAGI (reference sequence). CDR3 length: 15 amino acids. CDR3 sequence reads: CASSYSGRLSYEQYF. In nucleotides, the CDR3 is TGTGCCAGCAGTTACTCGGGCAGGCTCTCCTACGAGCAGTACTTC.

The chain joins TRBV6-1 to TRBJ1-5; a weak D match, TRBD1 (6 bases). This CDR3 region has 15 residues. V gave up 6 bases and J gave up 4 bases, with 16 bases separating them. Germline V gene sequence: CDR1 MNHNS, CDR2 SASEGT. The DNA of the CDR3 is TGTGCCAGCAGCGCAGGGGAATGGCCGAATCAGCCCCAGCATTTT. It encodes CASSAGEWPNQPQHF.

CDR3 sequence reads: CASSLAGFTDTQYF. In nucleotides, the CDR3 is TGTGCCAGCAGCTTGGCGGGATTCACAGATACGCAGTATTTT. J is TRBJ2-3 and V is TRBV5-6, with D perhaps matching TRBD2 (5 bases). CDR1 SGHDT and CDR2 YYEEEE come from the germline V gene. The V end was cut by 0 bases, the J end by 2 bases, with 7 bases between. The CDR3 totals 14 residues.

This chain uses TRBV27 with TRBJ2-3; TRBD2 matches 7 bases. This CDR3 is 17 amino acids long. With 4 bases clipped from V and 3 bases from J, the junction kept 13 bases outside the gene matches. Per germline, CDR1 MNHEY and CDR2 SMNVEV (reference sequence). The CDR3 DNA reads TGTGCCAGCAGTTCCCCCTTTCTAGCGGCCCGTACAGATACGCAGTATTTT. Its translation is CASSSPFLAARTDTQYF.